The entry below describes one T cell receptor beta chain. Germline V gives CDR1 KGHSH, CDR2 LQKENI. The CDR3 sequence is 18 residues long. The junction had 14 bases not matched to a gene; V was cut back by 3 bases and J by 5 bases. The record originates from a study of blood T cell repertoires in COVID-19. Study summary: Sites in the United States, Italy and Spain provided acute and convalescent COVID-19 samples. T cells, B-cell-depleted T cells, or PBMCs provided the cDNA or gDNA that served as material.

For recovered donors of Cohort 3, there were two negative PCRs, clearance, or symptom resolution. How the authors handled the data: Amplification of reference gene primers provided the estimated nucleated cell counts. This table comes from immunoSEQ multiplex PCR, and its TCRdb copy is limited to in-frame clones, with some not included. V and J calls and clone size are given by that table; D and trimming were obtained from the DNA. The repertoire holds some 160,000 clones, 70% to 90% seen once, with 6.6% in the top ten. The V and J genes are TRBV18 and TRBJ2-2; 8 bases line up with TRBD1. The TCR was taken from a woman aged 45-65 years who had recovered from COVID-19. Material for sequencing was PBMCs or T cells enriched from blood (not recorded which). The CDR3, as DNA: TGTGCCAGCTCACCGCTCGGACAGGGAAAGAAAGAAACCGGGGAGCTGTTTTTT. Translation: CASSPLGQGKKETGELFF.